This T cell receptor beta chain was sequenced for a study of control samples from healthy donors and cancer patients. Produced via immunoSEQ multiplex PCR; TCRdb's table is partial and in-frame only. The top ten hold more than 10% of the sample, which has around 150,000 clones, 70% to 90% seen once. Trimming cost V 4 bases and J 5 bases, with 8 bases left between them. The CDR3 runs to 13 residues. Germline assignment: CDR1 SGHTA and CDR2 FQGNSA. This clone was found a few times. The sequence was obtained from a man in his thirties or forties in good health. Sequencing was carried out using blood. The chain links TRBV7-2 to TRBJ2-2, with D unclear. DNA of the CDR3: TGTGCCAGCAGCTCCGCTGGTACCGGGGAGCTGTTTTTT. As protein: CASSSAGTGELFF.